The 27 T cell receptor beta chains below were found in one sample sequenced in a study of cytomegalovirus exposure and HLA in healthy donors. PCR employed 60 Vbeta and 13 Jbeta primers. Clones were read by immunoSEQ multiplex PCR, and TCRdb kept only the in-frame ones, dropping some. The data contain about 160,000 clones, roughly 80% of them singletons. Sequenced input: PBMCs. These receptors all come from a girl under 18 in good health and CMV-seropositive.

There are a few counts of this clone. The V call is TRBV6-5, the J call TRBJ1-1; the D gene is possibly TRBD1 (5 bases). The V and J ends lost 6 bases and 5 bases respectively, with 16 bases between them. This CDR3 has 14 residues. Germline CDR1 and CDR2: MNHEY and SVGAGI. In DNA, the CDR3 is TGTGCCAGCAGCTACGCCCCGGGGGGGACTGAAGCTTTCTTT. The encoded protein is CASSYAPGGTEAFF.

The chain has TRBV19 and TRBJ1-5; 9 nucleotides align to TRBD1. V lost 6 bases to trimming and J lost 7 bases; unmatched junction nucleotides: 7. The CDR3 is made up of 14 amino acids. Germline CDR1 and CDR2: LNHDA and SQIVND (reference sequence). The CDR3 spells CASRIGTGSQPQHF. The CDR3 DNA follows: TGTGCCAGTAGAATCGGGACAGGGAGCCAGCCCCAGCATTTT.

This clone was observed once. The rearrangement links TRBV9 to TRBJ2-7; 8 bases fit TRBD1. Germline lookup yields CDR1 SGDLS and CDR2 YYNGEE. Unmatched junction bases numbered 2, after V lost 3 bases and J lost 0 bases. The CDR3 sequence is 14 residues long. The CDR3 region is CASSAQGASYEQYF. The CDR3 nucleotides read TGTGCCAGCAGCGCTCAGGGGGCCTCCTACGAGCAGTACTTC.

CDR3 protein: CASSVGGVGRSYEQYF. CDR3 DNA: TGTGCCAGCAGCGTAGGCGGGGTGGGGCGCTCCTACGAGCAGTACTTC. The chain uses TRBV9 and TRBJ2-7; a possible D gene is TRBD2 (6 bases). The V gene's germline CDR1 is SGDLS and CDR2 YYNGEE. The CDR3 runs 16 residues. V lost 0 bases and J 0 bases, leaving 13 bases between the germline ends.

The CDR3 sequence: CASSQWPDRSDTQYF. The CDR3 DNA is TGTGCCAGCAGCCAATGGCCGGACAGATCAGATACGCAGTATTTT. The V gene is TRBV14, the J gene TRBJ2-3; a weak D match, TRBD1 (6 bases). The CDR3 is 15 residues long. Germline CDR1 and CDR2: SGHDN and FVKESK. V was shortened by 2 bases and J by 4 bases, with 13 bases between the two germline ends.

The V gene is TRBV5-1, the J gene TRBJ2-6, with 7 bases that match TRBD1. Germline lookup yields CDR1 SGHRS and CDR2 YFSETQ. Trimming took 1 base from V and 0 from J; bases not matched to a gene: 1. This CDR3 is built from 16 residues. The CDR3 nucleotides read TGCGCCAGCAGCTTGCCAGGGGGCTCTGGGGCCAACGTCCTGACTTTC. It specifies CASSLPGGSGANVLTF.

V usage is TRBV5-4 and J usage is TRBJ2-7, with D unclear. This CDR3 is built from 14 residues. V lost 0 bases to trimming and J lost 5 bases, with 12 bases between them. Per germline, CDR1 SGHNT and CDR2 YYREEE (reference sequence). The chain's CDR3 is CASSLGGQMDEQYF. The CDR3 DNA sequence: TGTGCCAGCAGCTTGGGCGGCCAGATGGACGAGCAGTACTTC.

The rearrangement joins TRBV5-1 to TRBJ2-7; possible D gene TRBD1, 6 bases. Germline V gene lookup returns CDR1 SGHRS and CDR2 YFSETQ. The CDR3 runs 14 residues. Deletions cut 2 bases from V and 5 bases from J, with 14 bases between. For the CDR3, the DNA is TGCGCCAGCAGCTTAGAACAGGGTGCCCACGAGCAGTACTTC. It translates to CASSLEQGAHEQYF.

This clone has only one observation. The V call is TRBV28, the J call TRBJ1-2, with a weak D call TRBD1 (6 bases). Germline V gene data show CDR1 as MDHEN and CDR2 as SYDVKM. The CDR3 has 17 residues. Trimming shortened V by 7 bases and J by 6 bases, and 27 bases separated the two germline ends. The CDR3 loop reads CASTSQGEDFGVDGYTF. In nucleotides, the CDR3 is TGTGCCAGCACTTCACAGGGTGAGGACTTTGGGGTGGATGGCTACACCTTC.

The chain is built from TRBV10-3 and TRBJ1-1; 8 bases line up with TRBD1. CDR1 ENHRY and CDR2 SYGVKD come from the germline V gene. The V and J ends lost 4 bases and 5 bases, in that order; junction bases with no gene match: 3. The CDR3 is made up of 13 amino acids. The CDR3 spells CAISGDRGTEAFF. The CDR3 coding sequence is TGTGCCATCAGTGGAGACAGGGGAACTGAAGCTTTCTTT.

The gene calls are TRBV25-1 and TRBJ2-2, with 8 bases lining up with TRBD1. With 3 bases clipped from V and 8 bases from J, the junction kept 8 bases outside the gene matches. Looked up from germline, CDR1 is MGHDK and CDR2 is SYGVNS. The CDR3 has 15 amino acids. In DNA form, the CDR3 reads TGTGCCAGCAGTGACTCAGGGGGCGAAGTAGGGGAGCTGTTTTTT. Translating it yields CASSDSGGEVGELFF.

The chain combines TRBV5-6 with TRBJ2-7, with 10 bases identical to TRBD2. In germline, CDR1 is SGHDT, CDR2 YYEEEE. V shed 4 bases and J 3 bases; nucleotides not matched to a gene: 7. The CDR3 is 15 residues long. In DNA, the CDR3 is TGTGCCAGCAGCCTGGATCCTAGCGGGAGCTACGAGCAGTACTTC. Encoded protein: CASSLDPSGSYEQYF.

The rearrangement joins TRBV27 to TRBJ1-1, with 10 bases that match TRBD1. This CDR3 comprises 16 residues. Germline assignment: CDR1 MNHEY and CDR2 SMNVEV (reference sequence). V gave up 2 bases and J gave up 4 bases; unmatched junction bases: 7. This chain's CDR3 is CASSLAGTGDFTEAFF. The CDR3 region has the DNA TGTGCCAGCAGTTTAGCCGGGACAGGGGACTTCACTGAAGCTTTCTTT.

The chain recombines TRBV18 with TRBJ1-4; D unresolved. CDR3 length equals 15 residues. The V gene's germline CDR1 is KGHSH and CDR2 LQKENI. Trimming removed 4 bases from V and 0 bases from J, with 9 bases in between. Written as DNA, the CDR3 is TGTGCCAGCTCACAAATCAGTGCAACTAATGAAAAACTGTTTTTT. This sequence encodes CASSQISATNEKLFF. The full variable domain, its missing parts supplied by reference TRBV18 and TRBJ1-4, is NAGVMQNPRHLVRRRGQEARLRCSPMKGHSHVYWYRQLPEEGLKFMVYLQKENIIDESGMPKERFSAEFPKEGPSILRIQQVVRGDSAAYFCASSQISATNEKLFFGSGTQLSVL.

The V and J genes are TRBV19 and TRBJ1-2, with D maybe TRBD1 (5 bases). CDR3 size: 14 residues. V lost 8 bases and J lost 3, with 16 bases in between. Per the germline V gene, CDR1 is LNHDA and CDR2 is SQIVND (reference sequence). The CDR3, as DNA: TGTGCCAGTGCTCCCCCAGGGAAGGACTATGGCTACACCTTC. Residues: CASAPPGKDYGYTF. Looking up the rest from reference TRBV19 and TRBJ1-2 gives the full variable domain: DGGITQSPKYLFRKEGQNVTLSCEQNLNHDAMYWYRQDPGQGLRLIYYSQIVNDFQKGDIAEGYSVSREKKESFPLTVTSAQKNPTAFYLCASAPPGKDYGYTFGSGTRLTVV.

This clone was seen a few times. CDR3 region: CASSDLRGTGLNTEAFF. For the CDR3, the DNA is TGTGCCAGCAGTGATCTACGCGGGACAGGGCTGAACACTGAAGCTTTCTTT. The rearrangement uses TRBV25-1 and TRBJ1-1; 9 bases map to TRBD1. This CDR3 comprises 17 residues. Germline values: CDR1 MGHDK, CDR2 SYGVNS. J was trimmed by 0 bases and V by 3 bases; bases with no gene match: 8.

The V gene is TRBV4-3, the J gene TRBJ1-5; the D gene is possibly TRBD1 (6 bases). The V end lost 0 bases, the J end lost 0 bases, and 15 bases lay between the germline ends. This CDR3 is built from 18 residues. The germline V gene encodes CDR1 LGHNA and CDR2 YSLEER. CDR3 DNA: TGCGCCAGCAGCCAAGAGGATCGACGGGACATTAGCAATCAGCCCCAGCATTTT. Protein sequence: CASSQEDRRDISNQPQHF.

The V and J genes are TRBV2 and TRBJ2-2, with D uncertain. Trimming cost V 6 bases and J 4 bases, with 9 bases left between them. CDR1 SNHLY and CDR2 FYNNEI come from the germline V gene. The CDR3 is 13 amino acids. CDR3 sequence: CASRERSTGELFF. The DNA for the CDR3 is TGTGCCAGCAGGGAGCGCAGCACCGGGGAGCTGTTTTTT.

The rearrangement uses TRBV5-4 and TRBJ2-7; the match to TRBD1 covers 9 bases. Trimming took 4 bases from V and 6 from J; bases not matched to a gene: 8. Germline CDR1 and CDR2: SGHNT and YYREEE (reference sequence). The CDR3 consists of 14 residues. The DNA of the CDR3 is TGTGCCAGCAGCCCCAGGACAGGGGCGGTCGAGCAGTACTTC. It is translated as CASSPRTGAVEQYF.

The chain recombines TRBV27 with TRBJ1-1; 10 nucleotides align to TRBD1. Germline-derived CDR1 and CDR2 are MNHEY and SMNVEV (reference sequence). This CDR3 is built from 14 residues. V lost 5 bases and J lost 5; bases outside the gene matches: 5. DNA for the CDR3: TGTGCCAGCAGTCCGGACAGGGGGATTACTGAAGCTTTCTTT. Translating gives CASSPDRGITEAFF.

This clone has only one observation. The genes are TRBV25-1 and TRBJ1-4; D perhaps matches TRBD1 (6 bases). Germline V gives CDR1 MGHDK, CDR2 SYGVNS. This CDR3 contains 15 residues. V lost 4 bases, J lost 8 bases, and 17 bases lay in between. The CDR3 nucleotides are TGTGCCAGCAGTGTAAAGGGGGGGGTGGAAGAAAAACTGTTTTTT. Its translation is CASSVKGGVEEKLFF.

The V gene is TRBV19, the J gene TRBJ2-7, with 15 bases fitting TRBD2. Germline V gene data show CDR1 as LNHDA and CDR2 as SQIVND (reference sequence). After removal of 6 bases from V and 2 bases from J, the junction contained 8 bases not matched to a gene. The CDR3 covers 17 residues. The CDR3 here is CASSKGLAGGRTYEQYF. As DNA, the CDR3 is TGTGCCAGTAGCAAGGGACTAGCGGGGGGACGAACCTACGAGCAGTACTTC. Full variable domain (remainder filled in from reference TRBV19 and TRBJ2-7): DGGITQSPKYLFRKEGQNVTLSCEQNLNHDAMYWYRQDPGQGLRLIYYSQIVNDFQKGDIAEGYSVSREKKESFPLTVTSAQKNPTAFYLCASSKGLAGGRTYEQYFGPGTRLTVT.

The genes are TRBV19 and TRBJ1-2; possibly TRBD1 for D (6 bases). This CDR3 has 13 residues. The V and J ends lost 4 bases and 8 bases respectively, with 14 bases between them. Germline CDR1 and CDR2: LNHDA and SQIVND (reference sequence). CDR3 residues: CASSTGGRNGYTF. CDR3 nucleotide sequence: TGTGCCAGTAGTACGGGGGGCCGGAACGGCTACACCTTC.

The chain carries TRBV18 and TRBJ2-3; D may be TRBD2 (6 bases). The germline CDR1 and CDR2 sequences are KGHSH and LQKENI. The CDR3 loop spans 15 amino acids. Trimming removed 5 bases from V and 1 base from J, with 13 bases in between. CDR3 residues: CASSAGTVRTDTQYF. The CDR3 DNA sequence: TGTGCCAGCTCAGCGGGGACCGTCCGCACAGATACGCAGTATTTT. Supplemented by reference TRBV18 and TRBJ2-3, the full variable domain reads NAGVMQNPRHLVRRRGQEARLRCSPMKGHSHVYWYRQLPEEGLKFMVYLQKENIIDESGMPKERFSAEFPKEGPSILRIQQVVRGDSAAYFCASSAGTVRTDTQYFGPGTRLTVL.

This clone was recorded a few times. This chain uses TRBV27 with TRBJ2-1; 7 nucleotides line up with TRBD2. The junction had 8 bases not matched to a gene; V was cut back by 8 bases and J by 7 bases. This CDR3 comprises 13 residues. Germline V gives CDR1 MNHEY, CDR2 SMNVEV (reference sequence). CDR3 sequence reads: CASGLGYRNEQFF. Written as DNA, the CDR3 is TGTGCCAGCGGACTAGGGTATCGGAATGAGCAGTTCTTC.

V gene TRBV11-2 combines with J gene TRBJ2-3; 8 nucleotides agree with TRBD1. Germline V gene lookup returns CDR1 SGHAT and CDR2 FQNNGV. J gave up 3 bases and V 5 bases, and 10 bases lay outside the gene matches. The CDR3 has 16 amino acids. The CDR3 nucleotides read TGTGCCAGCAGCCAACCGACAGGGGAGGAAACAGATACGCAGTATTTT. Protein sequence: CASSQPTGEETDTQYF.

The chain links TRBV28 to TRBJ2-1; 9 positions agree with TRBD1. This CDR3 is built from 16 residues. Germline-derived CDR1 and CDR2 are MDHEN and SYDVKM. With V trimmed by 6 bases and J by 3 bases, 9 bases remained unmatched. This CDR3 reads CASSLPRDRVYNEQFF. The CDR3 DNA reads as TGTGCCAGCAGCCTACCCCGGGACAGGGTCTACAATGAGCAGTTCTTC.